This paragraph reports one T cell receptor (beta chain). Antigen: not known. Treatment described: oral pan-JAK inhibitor, 5-10 mg twice daily. The data originate from a study of CD8+ T cells in alopecia areata. General observations from the study: Across lesional scalp, and particularly alopecia totalis/universalis, clonality surpassed that of normal scalp.

This CDR3 region has 15 residues. Per germline, CDR1 MGHDK and CDR2 SYGVNS. Trimming shortened V by 6 bases and J by 2 bases, and 16 bases separated the two germline ends. Reverse transcription of extracted RNA yielded cDNA, which provided the sequencing template. Sequencing used immunoSEQ multiplex PCR; TCRdb keeps in-frame clones, though not all of them. Here the sample spans 150,000 to 200,000 clones, around three fifths being singletons. The V gene is TRBV25-1, the J gene TRBJ1-2; TRBD1 is a possible D gene (6 bases). This sequence originates from a human donor with alopecia areata. The starting material was CD4+ T cells sorted from blood, obtained at week 24, from a patient treated with tofacitinib. The DNA for the CDR3 is TGTGCCAGCAGCGAGTCGGGGGGCTGGAACTATGGCTACACCTTC. Protein product: CASSESGGWNYGYTF.